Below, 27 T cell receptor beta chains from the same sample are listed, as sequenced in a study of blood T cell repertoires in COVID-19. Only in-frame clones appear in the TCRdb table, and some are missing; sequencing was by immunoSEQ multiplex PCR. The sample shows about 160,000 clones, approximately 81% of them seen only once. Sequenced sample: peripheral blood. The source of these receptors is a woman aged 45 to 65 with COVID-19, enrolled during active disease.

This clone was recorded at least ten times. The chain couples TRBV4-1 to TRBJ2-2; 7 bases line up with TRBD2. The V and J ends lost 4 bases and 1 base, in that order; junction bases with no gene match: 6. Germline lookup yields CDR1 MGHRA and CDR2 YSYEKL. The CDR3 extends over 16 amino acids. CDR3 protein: CASSRGGLRNTGELFF. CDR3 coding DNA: TGCGCCAGCAGCCGGGGGGGACTGCGGAACACCGGGGAGCTGTTTTTT.

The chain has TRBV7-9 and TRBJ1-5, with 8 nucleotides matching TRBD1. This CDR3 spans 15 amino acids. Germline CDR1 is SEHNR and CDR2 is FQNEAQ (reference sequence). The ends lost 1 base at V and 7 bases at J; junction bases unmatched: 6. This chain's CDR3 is CASSLEGQVSQPQHF. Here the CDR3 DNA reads TGTGCCAGCAGCTTAGAGGGACAGGTATCCCAGCCCCAGCATTTT.

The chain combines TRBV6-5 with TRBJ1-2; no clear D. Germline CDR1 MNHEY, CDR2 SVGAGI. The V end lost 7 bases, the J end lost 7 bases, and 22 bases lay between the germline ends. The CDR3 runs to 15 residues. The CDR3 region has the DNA TGTGCCAGCACTTTAAACCCGGGAGAGTTAAGTGGCTACACCTTC. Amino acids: CASTLNPGELSGYTF.

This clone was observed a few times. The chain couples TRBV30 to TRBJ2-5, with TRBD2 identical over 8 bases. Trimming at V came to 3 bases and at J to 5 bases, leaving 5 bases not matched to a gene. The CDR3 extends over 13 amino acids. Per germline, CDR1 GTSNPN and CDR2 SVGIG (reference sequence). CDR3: CAWRRGGRETQYF. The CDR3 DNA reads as TGTGCCTGGAGACGGGGGGGCCGGGAGACCCAGTACTTC.

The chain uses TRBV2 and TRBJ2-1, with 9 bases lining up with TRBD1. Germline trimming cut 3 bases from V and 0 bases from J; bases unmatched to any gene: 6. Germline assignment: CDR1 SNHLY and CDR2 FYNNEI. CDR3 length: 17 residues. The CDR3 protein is CASSEWGTGSSYNEQFF. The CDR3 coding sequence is TGTGCCAGCAGTGAGTGGGGGACAGGGAGCTCCTACAATGAGCAGTTCTTC.

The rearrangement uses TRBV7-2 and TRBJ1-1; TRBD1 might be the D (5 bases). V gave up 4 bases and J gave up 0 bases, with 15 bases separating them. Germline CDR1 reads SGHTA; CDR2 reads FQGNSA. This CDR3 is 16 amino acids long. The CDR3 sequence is CASSSPPGLMNTEAFF. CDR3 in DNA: TGTGCCAGCAGCTCACCCCCAGGGCTCATGAACACTGAAGCTTTCTTT.

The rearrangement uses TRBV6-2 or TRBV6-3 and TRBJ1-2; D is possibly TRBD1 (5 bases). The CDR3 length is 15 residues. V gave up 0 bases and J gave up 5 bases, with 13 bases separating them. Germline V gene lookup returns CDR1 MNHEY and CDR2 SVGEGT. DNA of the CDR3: TGTGCCAGCAGTTACTCGGCAGGGTCGGTATATGGCTACACCTTC. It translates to CASSYSAGSVYGYTF.

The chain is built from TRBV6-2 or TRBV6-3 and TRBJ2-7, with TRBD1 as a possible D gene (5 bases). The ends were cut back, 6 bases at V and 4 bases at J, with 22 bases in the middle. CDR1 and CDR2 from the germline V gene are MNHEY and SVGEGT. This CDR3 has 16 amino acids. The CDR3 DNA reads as TGTGCCAGCAGCCCTCCACCCGACAGAGACCTATACGAGCAGTACTTC. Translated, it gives CASSPPPDRDLYEQYF.

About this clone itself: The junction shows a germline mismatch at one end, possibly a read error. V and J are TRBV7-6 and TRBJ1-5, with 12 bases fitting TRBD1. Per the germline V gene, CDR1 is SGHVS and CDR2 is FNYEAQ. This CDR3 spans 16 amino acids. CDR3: CVSSAGGTGGGQPQHF. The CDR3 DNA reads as TGTGTCAGCAGCGCCGGTGGGACAGGGGGCGGTCAGCCCCAGCATTTT.

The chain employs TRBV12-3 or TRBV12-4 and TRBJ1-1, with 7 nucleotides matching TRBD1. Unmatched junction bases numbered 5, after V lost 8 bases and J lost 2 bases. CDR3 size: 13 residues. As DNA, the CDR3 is TGTGCCAGCGGACACAGGGGCAACACTGAAGCTTTCTTT. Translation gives CASGHRGNTEAFF.

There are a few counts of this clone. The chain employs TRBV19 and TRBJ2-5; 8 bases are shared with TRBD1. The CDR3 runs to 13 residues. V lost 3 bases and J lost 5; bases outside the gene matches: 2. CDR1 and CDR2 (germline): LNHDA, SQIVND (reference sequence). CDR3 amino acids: CASSIWTGETQYF. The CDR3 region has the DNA TGTGCCAGTAGTATTTGGACAGGGGAGACCCAGTACTTC.

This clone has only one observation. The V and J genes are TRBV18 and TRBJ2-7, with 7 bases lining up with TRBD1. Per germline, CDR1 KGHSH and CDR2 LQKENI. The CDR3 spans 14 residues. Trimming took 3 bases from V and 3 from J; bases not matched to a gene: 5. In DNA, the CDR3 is TGTGCCAGCTCACCTGCCGGGACAGACTACGAGCAGTACTTC. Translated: CASSPAGTDYEQYF.

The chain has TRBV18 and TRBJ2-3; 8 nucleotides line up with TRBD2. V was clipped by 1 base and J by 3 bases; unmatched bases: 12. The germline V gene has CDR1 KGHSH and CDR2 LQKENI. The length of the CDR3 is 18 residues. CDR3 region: CASSPRGGLHFGTDTQYF. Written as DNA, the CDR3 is TGTGCCAGCTCACCACGCGGGGGGTTACATTTCGGGACAGATACGCAGTATTTT.

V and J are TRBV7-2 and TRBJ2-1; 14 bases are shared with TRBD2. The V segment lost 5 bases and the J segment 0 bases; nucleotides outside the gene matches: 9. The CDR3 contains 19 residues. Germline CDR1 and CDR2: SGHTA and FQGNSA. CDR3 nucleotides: TGTGCCAGCAGCACCTGGACTAGCGGGGGGAAGAGCTCCTACAATGAGCAGTTCTTC. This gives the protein CASSTWTSGGKSSYNEQFF.

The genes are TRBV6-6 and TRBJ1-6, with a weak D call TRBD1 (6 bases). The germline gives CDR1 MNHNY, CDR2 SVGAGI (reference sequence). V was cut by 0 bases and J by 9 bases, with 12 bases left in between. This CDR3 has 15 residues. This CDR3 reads CASSYSQGSSSPLHF. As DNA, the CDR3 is TGTGCCAGCAGTTACTCACAGGGAAGTAGTTCACCCCTCCACTTT.

Here the CDR3 reads CASRAGQGTNQPQHF. In DNA form, the CDR3 reads TGTGCCAGCAGAGCGGGACAGGGGACAAATCAGCCCCAGCATTTT. This chain links TRBV6-5 with TRBJ1-5, with TRBD1 matching over 10 bases. V was pared by 6 bases and J by 4 bases, with 6 bases of the junction left unmatched. The CDR3 sequence is 15 residues long. CDR1 MNHEY and CDR2 SVGAGI come from the germline V gene.

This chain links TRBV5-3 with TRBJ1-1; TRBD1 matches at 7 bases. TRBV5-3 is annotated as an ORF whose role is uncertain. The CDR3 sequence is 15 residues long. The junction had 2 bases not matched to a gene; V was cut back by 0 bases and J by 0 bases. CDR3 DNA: TGTGCCAGAAGCTTGGGGACAGGCCTGAACACTGAAGCTTTCTTT. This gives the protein CARSLGTGLNTEAFF.

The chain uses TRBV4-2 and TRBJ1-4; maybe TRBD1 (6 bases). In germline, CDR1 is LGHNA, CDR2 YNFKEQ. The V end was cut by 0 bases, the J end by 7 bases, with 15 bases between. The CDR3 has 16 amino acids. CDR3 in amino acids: CASSQDISGGGEKLFF. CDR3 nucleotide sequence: TGTGCCAGCAGCCAAGATATATCGGGGGGCGGTGAAAAACTGTTTTTT.

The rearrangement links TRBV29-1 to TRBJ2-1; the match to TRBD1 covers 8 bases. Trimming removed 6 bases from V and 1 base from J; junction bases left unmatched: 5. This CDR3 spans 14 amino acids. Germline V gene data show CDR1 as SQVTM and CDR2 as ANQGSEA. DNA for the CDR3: TGCAGCGTGGACGGACAGGGATCCTACAATGAGCAGTTCTTC. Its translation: CSVDGQGSYNEQFF.

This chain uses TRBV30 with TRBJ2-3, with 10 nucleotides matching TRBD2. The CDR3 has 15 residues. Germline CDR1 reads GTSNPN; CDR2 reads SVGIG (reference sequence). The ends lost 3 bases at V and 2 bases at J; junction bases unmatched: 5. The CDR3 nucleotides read TGTGCCTGGAGGAAAGCGGGGGGGCCCACAGATACGCAGTATTTT. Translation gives CAWRKAGGPTDTQYF. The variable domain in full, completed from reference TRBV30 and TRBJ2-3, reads SQTIHQWPATLVQPVGSPLSLECTVEGTSNPNLYWYRQAAGRGLQLLFYSVGIGQISSEVPQNLSASRPQDRQFILSSKKLLLSDSGFYLCAWRKAGGPTDTQYFGPGTRLTVL.

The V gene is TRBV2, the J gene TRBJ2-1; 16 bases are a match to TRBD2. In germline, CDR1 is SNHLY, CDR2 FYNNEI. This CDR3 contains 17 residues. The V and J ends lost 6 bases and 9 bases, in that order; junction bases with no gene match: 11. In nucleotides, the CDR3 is TGTGCCAGCAGAACGGGACTAGCGGGGGGGCTCCCGGGTGAGCAGTTCTTC. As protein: CASRTGLAGGLPGEQFF.

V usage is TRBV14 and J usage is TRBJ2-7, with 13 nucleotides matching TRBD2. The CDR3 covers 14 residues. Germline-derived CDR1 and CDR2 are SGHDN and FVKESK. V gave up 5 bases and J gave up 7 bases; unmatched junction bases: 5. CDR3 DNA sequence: TGTGCCAGCAGCATAACTAGCGGGGGGGAAGAGCAGTACTTC. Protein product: CASSITSGGEEQYF. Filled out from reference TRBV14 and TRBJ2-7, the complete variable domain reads EAGVTQFPSHSVIEKGQTVTLRCDPISGHDNLYWYRRVMGKEIKFLLHFVKESKQDESGMPNNRFLAERTGGTYSTLKVQPAELEDSGVYFCASSITSGGEEQYFGPGTRLTVT.

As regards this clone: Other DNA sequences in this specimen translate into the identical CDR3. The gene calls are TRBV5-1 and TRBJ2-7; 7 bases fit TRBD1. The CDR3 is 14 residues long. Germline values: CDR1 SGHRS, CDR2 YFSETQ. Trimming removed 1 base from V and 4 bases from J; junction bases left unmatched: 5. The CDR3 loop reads CASSLTGASYEQYF. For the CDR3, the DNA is TGCGCCAGCAGCTTGACAGGGGCCTCTTACGAGCAGTACTTC.

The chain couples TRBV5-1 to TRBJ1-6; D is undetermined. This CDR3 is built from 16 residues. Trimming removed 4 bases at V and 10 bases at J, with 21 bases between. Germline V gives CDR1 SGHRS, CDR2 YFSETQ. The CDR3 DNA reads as TGCGCCAGCAGCCCATCTAGTATCGGGTCTGACTCACCCCTCCACTTT. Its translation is CASSPSSIGSDSPLHF.

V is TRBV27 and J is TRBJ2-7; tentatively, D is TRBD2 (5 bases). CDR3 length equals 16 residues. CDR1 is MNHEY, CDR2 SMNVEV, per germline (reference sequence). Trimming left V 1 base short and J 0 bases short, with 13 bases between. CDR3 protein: CASSLFYERTSYEQYF. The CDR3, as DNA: TGTGCCAGCAGTTTATTTTATGAGCGGACCTCCTACGAGCAGTACTTC.

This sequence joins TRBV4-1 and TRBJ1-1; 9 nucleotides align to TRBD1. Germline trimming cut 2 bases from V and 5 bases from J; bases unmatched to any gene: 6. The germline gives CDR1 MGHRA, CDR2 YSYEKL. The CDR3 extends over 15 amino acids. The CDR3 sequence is CASSQRDREGTEAFF. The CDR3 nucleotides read TGCGCCAGCAGCCAACGGGACAGGGAGGGGACTGAAGCTTTCTTT.

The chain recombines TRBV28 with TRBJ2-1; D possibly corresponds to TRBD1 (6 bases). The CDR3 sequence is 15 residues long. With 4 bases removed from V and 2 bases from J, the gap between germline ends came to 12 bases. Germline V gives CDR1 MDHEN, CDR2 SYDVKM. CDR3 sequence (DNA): TGTGCCAGCAGTTCGGCAGGGGCCACCTACAATGAGCAGTTCTTC. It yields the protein CASSSAGATYNEQFF. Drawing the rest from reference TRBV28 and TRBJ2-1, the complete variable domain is DVKVTQSSRYLVKRTGEKVFLECVQDMDHENMFWYRQDPGLGLRLIYFSYDVKMKEKGDIPEGYSVSREKKERFSLILESASTNQTSMYLCASSSAGATYNEQFFGPGTRLTVL.